This T cell receptor beta chain was identified in a study of response to subunit inactivated influenza vaccine. General study results and limits: The authors suggested that every seasonal influenza vaccination recruits few new T cells.

TCRdb itself ran the RT-PCR reads through MiXCR, one entry per CDR3 protein. The sample includes 300,000 to 350,000 distinct CDR3 sequences, 20% to 25% seen only once; the top ten take under 13%. Germline loops: CDR1 LNHNV, CDR2 YYDKDF (reference sequence). CDR3 length: 13 amino acids. V shed 1 base and J shed 4 bases, with 7 bases lying between them. This clonotype showed up just a few times. Its antigen remains unknown. This clonotype was sampled from a man in his fifties or sixties who received an inactivated influenza vaccine. The chain employs TRBV15 and TRBJ1-2; D not resolved. The source was PBMCs from blood, collected around 22 months after vaccination. The CDR3: CATSRGLLYGYTF. The CDR3 nucleotides read TGTGCCACCAGCAGAGGGCTTCTCTATGGCTACACCTTC.